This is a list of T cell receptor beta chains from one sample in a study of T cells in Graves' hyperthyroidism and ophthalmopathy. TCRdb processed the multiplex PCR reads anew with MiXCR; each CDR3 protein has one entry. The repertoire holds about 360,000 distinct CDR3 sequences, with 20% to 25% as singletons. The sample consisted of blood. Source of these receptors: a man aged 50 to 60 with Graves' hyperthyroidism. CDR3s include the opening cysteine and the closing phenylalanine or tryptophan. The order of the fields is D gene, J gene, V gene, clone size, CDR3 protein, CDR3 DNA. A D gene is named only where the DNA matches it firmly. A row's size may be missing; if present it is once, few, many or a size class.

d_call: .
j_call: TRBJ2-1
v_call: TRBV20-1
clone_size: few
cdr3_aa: CSARIFGGNEQFF
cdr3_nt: TGCAGTGCTAGAATATTCGGAGGCAATGAGCAGTTCTTC

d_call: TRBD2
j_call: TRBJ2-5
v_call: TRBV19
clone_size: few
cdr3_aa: CASSIGLAGGPKTQYF
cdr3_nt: TGTGCCAGTAGTATAGGACTAGCGGGAGGGCCAAAGACCCAGTACTTC

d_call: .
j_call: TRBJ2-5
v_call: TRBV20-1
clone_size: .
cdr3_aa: CSANVLETQYF
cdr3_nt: TGCAGTGCTAACGTCCTGGAGACCCAGTACTTC

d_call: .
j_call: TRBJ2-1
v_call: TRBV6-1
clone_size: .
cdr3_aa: CASSDPGQVFYNEQFF
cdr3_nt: TGTGCCAGCAGTGACCCGGGACAAGTTTTTTACAATGAGCAGTTCTTC

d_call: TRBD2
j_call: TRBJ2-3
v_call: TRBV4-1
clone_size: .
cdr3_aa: CASSHLGRERADTQYF
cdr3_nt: TGCGCCAGCAGCCACCTGGGGAGGGAGAGGGCAGATACGCAGTATTTT

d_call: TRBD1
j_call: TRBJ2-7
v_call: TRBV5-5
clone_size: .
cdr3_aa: CASISISTGTYEQYF
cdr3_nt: TGTGCCAGCATTTCTATCTCGACAGGGACCTACGAGCAGTACTTC

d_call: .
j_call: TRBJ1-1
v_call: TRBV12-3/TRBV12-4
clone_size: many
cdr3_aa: CASSSDLGTEAFF
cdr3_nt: TGTGCCAGCAGTTCCGACCTGGGGACTGAAGCTTTCTTT

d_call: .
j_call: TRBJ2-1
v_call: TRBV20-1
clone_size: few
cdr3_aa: CSAELGTGEQFF
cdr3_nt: TGCAGTGCCGAACTGGGAACAGGTGAGCAGTTCTTC

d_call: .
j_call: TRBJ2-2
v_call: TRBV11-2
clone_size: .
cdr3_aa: CASKVRRSGKLFF
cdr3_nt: TGTGCCAGCAAAGTTAGACGGTCCGGGAAGCTGTTTTTT

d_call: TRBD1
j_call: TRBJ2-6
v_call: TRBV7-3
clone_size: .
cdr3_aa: CASSLSGQGSGANVLTF
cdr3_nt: TGTGCCAGCAGCTTAAGCGGACAGGGTTCTGGGGCCAACGTCCTGACTTTC

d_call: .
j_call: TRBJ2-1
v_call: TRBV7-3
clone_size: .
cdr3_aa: CASSDTDYNEQFF
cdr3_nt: TGTGCCAGCAGCGATACTGATTACAATGAGCAGTTCTTC

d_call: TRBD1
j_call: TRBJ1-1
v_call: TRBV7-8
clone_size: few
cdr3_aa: CASSIARGLTEAFF
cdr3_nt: TGTGCCAGCAGCATAGCAAGGGGGCTCACTGAAGCTTTCTTT

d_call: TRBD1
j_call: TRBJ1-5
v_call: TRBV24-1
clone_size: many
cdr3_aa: CATSRDRGQPQHF
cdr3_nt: TGTGCCACCTCCCGGGACAGGGGCCAGCCCCAGCATTTT

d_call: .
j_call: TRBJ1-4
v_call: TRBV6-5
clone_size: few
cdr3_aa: CASSYGRGGEKLFF
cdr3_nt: TGTGCCAGCAGTTACGGCAGGGGCGGTGAAAAACTGTTTTTT

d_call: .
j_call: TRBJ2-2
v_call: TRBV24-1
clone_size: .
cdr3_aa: CATSDPWRTGELFF
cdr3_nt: TGTGCCACCAGTGATCCATGGAGGACCGGGGAGCTGTTTTTT

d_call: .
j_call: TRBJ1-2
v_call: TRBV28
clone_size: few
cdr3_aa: CASSSSGEPNYGYTF
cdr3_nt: TGTGCCAGCAGTTCCTCAGGGGAGCCGAACTATGGCTACACCTTC

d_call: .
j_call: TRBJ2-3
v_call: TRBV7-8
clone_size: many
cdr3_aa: CAVEVGDTQYF
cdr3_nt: TGTGCCGTGGAAGTCGGGGATACGCAGTATTTT

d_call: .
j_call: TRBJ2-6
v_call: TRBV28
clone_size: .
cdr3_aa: CASSFGVDGANVLTF
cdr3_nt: TGTGCCAGCAGTTTTGGGGTAGACGGGGCCAACGTCCTGACTTTC

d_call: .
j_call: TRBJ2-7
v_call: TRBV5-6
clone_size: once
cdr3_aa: CASSSDPWEQYF
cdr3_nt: TGTGCCAGCAGCTCGGACCCTTGGGAGCAGTACTTC

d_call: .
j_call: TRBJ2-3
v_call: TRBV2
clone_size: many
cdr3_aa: CASSSGTREGATDTQYF
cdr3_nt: TGTGCCAGCAGTTCCGGGACTCGAGAAGGGGCCACAGATACGCAGTATTTT

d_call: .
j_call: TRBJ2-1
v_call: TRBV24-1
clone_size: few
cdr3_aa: CATRRRDEQFF
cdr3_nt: TGTGCCACCAGGAGAAGGGATGAGCAGTTCTTC

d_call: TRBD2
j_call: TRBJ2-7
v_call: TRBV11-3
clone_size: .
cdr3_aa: CASSPGLAGGPIRYEQYF
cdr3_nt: TGTGCCAGCAGCCCTGGACTAGCGGGAGGGCCAATTAGGTACGAGCAGTACTTC

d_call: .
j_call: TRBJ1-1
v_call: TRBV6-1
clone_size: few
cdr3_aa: CASSTAVREAFF
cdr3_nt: TGTGCCAGCAGTACAGCGGTCAGGGAAGCTTTCTTT

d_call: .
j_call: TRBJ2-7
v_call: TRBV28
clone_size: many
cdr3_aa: CASSQEGLPYEQYF
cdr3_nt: TGTGCCAGCAGCCAAGAGGGTTTGCCCTACGAGCAGTACTTC

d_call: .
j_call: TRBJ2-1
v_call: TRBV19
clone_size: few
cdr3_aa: CATLETGRYNEQFF
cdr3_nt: TGTGCCACCTTGGAGACAGGTAGATACAATGAGCAGTTCTTC

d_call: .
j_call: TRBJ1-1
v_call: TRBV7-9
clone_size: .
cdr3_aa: CASSLVVMNTEAFF
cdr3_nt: TGTGCCAGCAGCTTAGTTGTTATGAACACTGAAGCTTTCTTT

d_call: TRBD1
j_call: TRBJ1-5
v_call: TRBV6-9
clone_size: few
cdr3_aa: CASSYQTGSNQPQHF
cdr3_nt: TGTGCCAGCAGTTACCAGACAGGGAGCAATCAGCCCCAGCATTTT

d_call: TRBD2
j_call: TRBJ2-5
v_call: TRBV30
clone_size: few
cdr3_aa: CAWNKGLADKETQYF
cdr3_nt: TGTGCCTGGAATAAAGGACTAGCTGACAAAGAGACCCAGTACTTC

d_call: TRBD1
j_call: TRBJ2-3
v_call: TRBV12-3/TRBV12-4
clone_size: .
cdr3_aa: CASSPTGAFADTQYF
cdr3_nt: TGTGCCAGCAGTCCGACAGGGGCGTTCGCAGATACGCAGTATTTT